The clone carrying this TCR beta chain was counted between two and nine times. Its target is unknown. TCRdb used MiXCR to reprocess the RACE reads, holding one entry per CDR3 protein. The sample carries about 260,000 distinct CDR3 sequences, roughly 8.9% recorded once. This specimen belongs to a study of human T cells and chemical hapten exposure. The CDR3 is 13 amino acids. Trimming took 6 bases from V and 6 from J; bases not matched to a gene: 11. CDR1 DFQATT and CDR2 SNEGSKA come from the germline V gene (reference sequence). Study-level points and caveats: Positive correlation was observed between PT1 expanded TCR counts and patch test score. The number of TCRs over 1 in 1000 frequency stayed unchanged after DPC.

Described time point: pre-sensitization, week 0. The treatment: therapeutic diphenylcyclopropenone sensitization with weekly scalp DPC. Drawing of blood took place ahead of applying each patch test. Those who donated were patients with alopecia, 18 to 70 years of age, and suitable for DPC. This chain connects TRBV20-1 to TRBJ2-7, with 7 positions matching TRBD2. The specimen comprised whole blood, sampled in connection with sensitization to the hapten diphenylcyclopropenone (DPC). This receptor was obtained from a woman between 40 and 50 years old with alopecia areata. Some clones in this sample may be carry-over from other donors' samples. The CDR3 nucleotides are TGCAGTGCCCTATGGGACTACCAGGGCGAGCAGTACTTC. It encodes CSALWDYQGEQYF.